This is a list of T cell receptor beta chains from one sample in a study of shared clonotypes between healthy human individuals. The assay was immunoSEQ multiplex PCR, and TCRdb's table has in-frame clones only and misses some. The table includes around 2.1 million clones, about 94% detected once. Sequenced material: naive CD4+ T cells sorted from blood. The receptors derive from a man aged 18 to 30 in good health. CDR3s include the opening cysteine and the closing phenylalanine or tryptophan. The D gene is left open where the match is weak. Clone size appears in some rows only: once, few, many, or a class for an expanded clone.

>-|TRBV10-1|-|TRBJ2-7
TGCGCCAGCAACGCCGGTGCCAACTACGAGCAGTACTTC
CASNAGANYEQYF
>once|TRBV6-1|TRBD1|TRBJ1-6
TGTGCCAGCAGAGATACCGGGACAGGGAACATACCCCTCCACTTT
CASRDTGTGNIPLHF
>-|TRBV4-1|-|TRBJ2-7
TGCGCCAGCAGCCAAGACAAGGGGCCGGGAGAGCAGTACTTC
CASSQDKGPGEQYF
>-|TRBV29-1|-|TRBJ2-2
TGCAGCGTGCGAACAGGTGCGAACACCGGGGAGCTGTTTTTT
CSVRTGANTGELFF
>-|TRBV6-1|-|TRBJ1-3
TGTGCCAGCAGTGAAGGGGGAGTTCGAAACACCATATATTTT
CASSEGGVRNTIYF
>-|TRBV5-1|-|TRBJ2-7
TGCGCCAGCAGCGGGGGTATCCAGCAGCAGTACTTC
CASSGGIQQQYF
>-|TRBV11-2|-|TRBJ2-7
TGTGCCAGCAGCTTAGCCCCCGGTACCTACGAGCAGTACTTC
CASSLAPGTYEQYF
>-|TRBV5-1|-|TRBJ2-2
TGCGCCAGCAGCTTGGGGCAAACCGGGGAGCTGTTTTTT
CASSLGQTGELFF
>-|TRBV14|-|TRBJ1-2
TGTGCCAGCAGCCAAGATGGTGCAGGGTCCTATGGCTACACCTTC
CASSQDGAGSYGYTF
>-|TRBV25-1|-|TRBJ1-6
TGTGCCAACAGTGAGGGGACCTTTCGGGCCTCCAATAATTCACCCCTCCACTTT
CANSEGTFRASNNSPLHF
>-|TRBV6-5|-|TRBJ2-6
TGTGCCAGCAGCAGACAGTCTGGGGCCAACGTCCTGACTTTC
CASSRQSGANVLTF
>once|TRBV2|-|TRBJ1-2
TGTGCCAGCAGTAACCGGGACGGGCCCTATGGCTACACCTTC
CASSNRDGPYGYTF
>-|TRBV10-1|-|TRBJ2-7
TGCGCCAGCAGTGAGTCCTCGGGACGGATCTACGAGCAGTACTTC
CASSESSGRIYEQYF
>few|TRBV14|-|TRBJ2-7
TGTGCCAGCAGCCACTCAATCTACGAGCAGTACTTC
CASSHSIYEQYF
>few|TRBV6-5|-|TRBJ1-2
TGTGCCAGCAGTTCACCCGGGGAGCGCTACACCTTC
CASSSPGERYTF
>-|TRBV2|-|TRBJ1-6
TGTGCCAGCAGCCCAGACTCGAGCTCCTATAATTCACCCCTCCACTTT
CASSPDSSSYNSPLHF
>-|TRBV29-1|TRBD1|TRBJ1-1
TGCAGCGTTGGAACAGGGGGCAACACTGAAGCTTTCTTT
CSVGTGGNTEAFF
>-|TRBV7-9|TRBD1|TRBJ1-2
TGTGCCAGCAGCAACGACAGGGTAAATGGCTACACCTTC
CASSNDRVNGYTF
>-|TRBV6-5|TRBD2|TRBJ2-7
TGTGCCACCAGCGGGGCCTCGCTCTACGAGCAGTACTTC
CATSGASLYEQYF
>-|TRBV11-1|-|TRBJ2-7
TGTGCCAGCAGCTTAGGCGCGGGCCAACCCTCCTACGAGCAGTACTTC
CASSLGAGQPSYEQYF
>-|TRBV27|TRBD1|TRBJ1-6
TGTGCCAGCAGTCCGTGGGACAGATCTTGGAGCTCCTATAATTCACCCCTCCACTTT
CASSPWDRSWSSYNSPLHF
>-|TRBV21-1|-|TRBJ1-1
TGTGCCAGCAGCGGGGTCAGGGGAAGGGCAACTGAAGCTTTCTTT
CASSGVRGRATEAFF
>-|TRBV7-3|TRBD1|TRBJ2-1
TGTGCCAGCAGCTTAAGTGGACAGGGAGGCGAGCAGTTCTTC
CASSLSGQGGEQFF
>-|TRBV9|-|TRBJ1-1
TGTGCCAGCAGCGTAGTAAGTGGGGGATACGGCACTGAAGCTTTCTTT
CASSVVSGGYGTEAFF
>-|TRBV18|TRBD1|TRBJ2-7
TGTGCCAGCTCAGCCGGGACAGGGTACTTGCAGTACTTC
CASSAGTGYLQYF
>-|TRBV4-2|TRBD1|TRBJ2-7
TGTGCCAGCAGCCAAGAAGAGGGGGCCTCCTACGAGCAGTACTTC
CASSQEEGASYEQYF
>-|TRBV11-1|-|TRBJ2-7
TGTGCCAGCAGCCGGGGGGCAGGTCCCGTCGAGCAGTACTTC
CASSRGAGPVEQYF
>-|TRBV19|TRBD1|TRBJ2-4
TGTGCCAGCAGCCCACCCAACAGGGGGGTAACCAAAAACATTCAGTACTTC
CASSPPNRGVTKNIQYF
>-|TRBV27|-|TRBJ2-7
TGTGCCAGCAAGGGCGTGGCAGGTTCCTACGAGCAGTACTTC
CASKGVAGSYEQYF
>-|TRBV5-1|TRBD1|TRBJ1-2
TGCGCCAGCGCGGGACAGAACTATGGCTACACCTTC
CASAGQNYGYTF
>-|TRBV6-5|-|TRBJ1-6
TGTGCCAGCAGTTACCAGGGGAGCTCCTATAATTCACCCCTCCACTTT
CASSYQGSSYNSPLHF
>-|TRBV7-2|TRBD2|TRBJ2-3
TGTGCCAGCAGCTTAGCGCGGGGGGGGAGAGATACGCAGTATTTT
CASSLARGGRDTQYF
>-|TRBV5-1|TRBD2|TRBJ2-5
TGCGCCAGCAGCCAGATACGGGACTACCAGTACCAAGAGACCCAGTACTTC
CASSQIRDYQYQETQYF
>-|TRBV29-1|-|TRBJ2-5
TGCAGCGTTGAGAGAGGGGTTGCCCAAGAGACCCAGTACTTC
CSVERGVAQETQYF
>-|TRBV18|-|TRBJ1-1
TGTGCCAGCTCACCACTCAGCCAGGACACTGAAGCTTTCTTT
CASSPLSQDTEAFF
>-|TRBV7-9|-|TRBJ1-1
TGTGCCAGCAGCTTAATGGACTCAACTGAAGCTTTCTTT
CASSLMDSTEAFF
>-|TRBV18|-|TRBJ1-1
TGTGCCAGCTCACCACCGTCGCGACAGGATGAGATAGCTTTCTTT
CASSPPSRQDEIAFF
>-|TRBV11-3|-|TRBJ2-1
TGTGCCAGCAGCTTCCCCCCCGGCAGCAATGAGCAGTTCTTC
CASSFPPGSNEQFF
>once|TRBV11-2|-|TRBJ2-2
TGTGCCAGCAGCTCTAGACAGGGAGGGCCCGGGGAGCTGTTTTTT
CASSSRQGGPGELFF
>-|TRBV5-1|-|TRBJ1-1
TGCGCCAGCAGCTTGGGGACAGCCAGAAGCACTGAAGCTTTCTTT
CASSLGTARSTEAFF
>-|TRBV2|-|TRBJ1-1
TGTGCCAGCAAATCACAGGGTTACACTGAAGCTTTCTTT
CASKSQGYTEAFF